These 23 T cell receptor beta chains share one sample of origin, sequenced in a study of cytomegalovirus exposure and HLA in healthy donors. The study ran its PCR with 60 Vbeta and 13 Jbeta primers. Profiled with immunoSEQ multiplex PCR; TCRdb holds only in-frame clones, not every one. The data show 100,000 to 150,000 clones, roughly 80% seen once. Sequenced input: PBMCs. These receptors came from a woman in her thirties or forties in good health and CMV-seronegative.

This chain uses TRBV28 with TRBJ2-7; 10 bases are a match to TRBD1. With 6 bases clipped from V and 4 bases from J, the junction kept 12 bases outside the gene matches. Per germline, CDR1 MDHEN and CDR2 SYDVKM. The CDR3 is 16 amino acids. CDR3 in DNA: TGTGCCAGCAGCGCCGGGACAGGGGATCCGCAATACGAGCAGTACTTC. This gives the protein CASSAGTGDPQYEQYF.

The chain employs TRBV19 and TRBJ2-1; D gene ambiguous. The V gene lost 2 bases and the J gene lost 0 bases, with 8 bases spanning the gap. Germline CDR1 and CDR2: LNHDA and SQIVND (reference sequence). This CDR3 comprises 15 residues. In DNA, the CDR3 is TGTGCCAGTAGTATATCTCCGAGCTCCTACAATGAGCAGTTCTTC. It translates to CASSISPSSYNEQFF.

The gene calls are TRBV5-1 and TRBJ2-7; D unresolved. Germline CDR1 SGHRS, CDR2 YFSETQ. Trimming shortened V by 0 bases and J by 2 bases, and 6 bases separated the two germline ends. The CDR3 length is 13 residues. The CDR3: CASSLDVAYEQYF. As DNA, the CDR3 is TGCGCCAGCAGCTTGGATGTAGCCTACGAGCAGTACTTC.

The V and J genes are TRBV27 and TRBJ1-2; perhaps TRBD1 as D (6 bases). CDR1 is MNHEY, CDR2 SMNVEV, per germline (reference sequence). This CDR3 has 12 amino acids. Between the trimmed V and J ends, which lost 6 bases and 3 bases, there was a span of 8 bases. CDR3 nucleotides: TGTGCCAGCAGCCACAGGGACTATGGCTACACCTTC. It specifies CASSHRDYGYTF.

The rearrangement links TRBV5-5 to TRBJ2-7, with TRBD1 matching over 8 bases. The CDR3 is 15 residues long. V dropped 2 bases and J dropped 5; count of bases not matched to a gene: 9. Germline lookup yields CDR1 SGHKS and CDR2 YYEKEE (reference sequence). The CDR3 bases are TGTGCCAGCAGCTTCTCAGGACAGGGCGGCCACGAGCAGTACTTC. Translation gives CASSFSGQGGHEQYF.

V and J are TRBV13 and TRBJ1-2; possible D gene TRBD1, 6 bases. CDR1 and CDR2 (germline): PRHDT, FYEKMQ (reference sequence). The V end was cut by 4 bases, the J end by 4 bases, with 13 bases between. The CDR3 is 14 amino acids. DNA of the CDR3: TGTGCCAGCAGCTCAGGAGGGGGGGGCTATGGCTACACCTTC. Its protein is CASSSGGGGYGYTF.

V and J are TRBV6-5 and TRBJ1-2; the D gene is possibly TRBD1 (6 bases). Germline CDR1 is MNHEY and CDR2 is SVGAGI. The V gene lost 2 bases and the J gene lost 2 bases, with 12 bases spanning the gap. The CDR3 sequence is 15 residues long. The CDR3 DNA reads TGTGCCAGCAGTTACCGGGGACAAGGAAACTATGGCTACACCTTC. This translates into CASSYRGQGNYGYTF.

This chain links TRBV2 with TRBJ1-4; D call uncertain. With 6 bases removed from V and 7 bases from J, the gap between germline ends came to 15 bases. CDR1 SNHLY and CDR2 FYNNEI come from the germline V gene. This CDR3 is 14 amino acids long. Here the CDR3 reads CASRYSGLVEKLFF. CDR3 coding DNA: TGTGCCAGCAGATACAGTGGACTGGTTGAAAAACTGTTTTTT.

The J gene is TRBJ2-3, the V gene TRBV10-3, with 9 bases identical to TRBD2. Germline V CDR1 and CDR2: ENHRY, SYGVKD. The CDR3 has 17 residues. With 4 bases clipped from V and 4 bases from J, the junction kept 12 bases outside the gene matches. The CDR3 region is CAISVERGASRADTQYF. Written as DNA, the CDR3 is TGTGCCATCAGTGTGGAGCGGGGGGCTTCAAGGGCAGATACGCAGTATTTT.

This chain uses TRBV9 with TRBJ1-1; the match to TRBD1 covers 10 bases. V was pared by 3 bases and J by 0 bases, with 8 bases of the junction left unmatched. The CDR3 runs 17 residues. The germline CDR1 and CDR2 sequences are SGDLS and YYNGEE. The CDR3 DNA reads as TGTGCCAGCAGCGCCGACAGGGGGCCTGGAGTGAACACTGAAGCTTTCTTT. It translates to CASSADRGPGVNTEAFF.

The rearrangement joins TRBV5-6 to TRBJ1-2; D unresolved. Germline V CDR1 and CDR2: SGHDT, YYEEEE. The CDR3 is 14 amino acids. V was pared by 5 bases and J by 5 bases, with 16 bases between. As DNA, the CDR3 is TGTGCCAGCAGGGAGCGGCAGGAACAATATGGCTACACCTTC. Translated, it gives CASRERQEQYGYTF.

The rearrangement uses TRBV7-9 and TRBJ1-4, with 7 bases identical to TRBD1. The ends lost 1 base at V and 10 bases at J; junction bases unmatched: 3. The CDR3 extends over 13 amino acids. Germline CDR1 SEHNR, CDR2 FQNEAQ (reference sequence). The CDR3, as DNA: TGTGCCAGCAGCTTAGAGGCAGGGGGAAAACTGTTTTTT. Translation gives CASSLEAGGKLFF.

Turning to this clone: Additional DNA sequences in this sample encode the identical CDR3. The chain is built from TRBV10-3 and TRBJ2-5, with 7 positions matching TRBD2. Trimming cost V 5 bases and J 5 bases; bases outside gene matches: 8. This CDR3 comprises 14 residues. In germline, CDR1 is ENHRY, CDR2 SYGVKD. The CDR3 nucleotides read TGTGCCATCAGTCCGGTGGGGGGGGAGGAGACCCAGTACTTC. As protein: CAISPVGGEETQYF.

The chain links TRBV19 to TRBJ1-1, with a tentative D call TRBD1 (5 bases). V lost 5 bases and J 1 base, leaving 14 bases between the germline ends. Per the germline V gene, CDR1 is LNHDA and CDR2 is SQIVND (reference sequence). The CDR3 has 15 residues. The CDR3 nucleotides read TGTGCCAGTAGTCCCCCCTTGGGGCGGAACACTGAAGCTTTCTTT. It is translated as CASSPPLGRNTEAFF.

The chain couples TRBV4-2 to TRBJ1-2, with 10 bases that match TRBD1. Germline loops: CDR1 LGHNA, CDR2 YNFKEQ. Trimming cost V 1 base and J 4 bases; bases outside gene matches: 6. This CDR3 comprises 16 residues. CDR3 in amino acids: CASSQVGDRGFYGYTF. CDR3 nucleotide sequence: TGTGCCAGCAGCCAAGTGGGGGACAGGGGCTTCTATGGCTACACCTTC.

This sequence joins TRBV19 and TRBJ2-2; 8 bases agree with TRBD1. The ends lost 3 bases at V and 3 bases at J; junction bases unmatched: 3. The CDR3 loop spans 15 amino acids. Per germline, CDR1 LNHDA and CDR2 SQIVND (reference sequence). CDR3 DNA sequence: TGTGCCAGTAGTATTGGACAGGGCGACACCGGGGAGCTGTTTTTT. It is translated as CASSIGQGDTGELFF.

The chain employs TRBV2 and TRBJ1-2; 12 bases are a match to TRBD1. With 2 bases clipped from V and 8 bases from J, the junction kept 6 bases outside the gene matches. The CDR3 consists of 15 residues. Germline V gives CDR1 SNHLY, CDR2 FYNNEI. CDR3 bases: TGTGCCAGCAGTGAATTGGGGACAGGGGGCGCCGGCTACACCTTC. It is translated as CASSELGTGGAGYTF.

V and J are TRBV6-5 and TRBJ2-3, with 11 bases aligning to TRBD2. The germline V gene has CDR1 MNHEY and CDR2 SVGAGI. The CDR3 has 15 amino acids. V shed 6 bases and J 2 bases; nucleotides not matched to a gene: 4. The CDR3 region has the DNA TGTGCCAGCAGCCTACTAGCGGGGGTCACAGATACGCAGTATTTT. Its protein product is CASSLLAGVTDTQYF.

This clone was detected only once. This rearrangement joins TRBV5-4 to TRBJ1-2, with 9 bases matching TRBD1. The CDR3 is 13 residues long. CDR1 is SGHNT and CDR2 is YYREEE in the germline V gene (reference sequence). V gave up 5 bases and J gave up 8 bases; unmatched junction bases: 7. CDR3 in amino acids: CASRQQGARGYTF. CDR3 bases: TGTGCCAGCAGGCAACAGGGGGCGCGGGGCTACACCTTC.

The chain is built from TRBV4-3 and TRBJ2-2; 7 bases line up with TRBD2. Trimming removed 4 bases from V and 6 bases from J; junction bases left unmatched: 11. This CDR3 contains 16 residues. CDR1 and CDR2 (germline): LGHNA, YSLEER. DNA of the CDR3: TGCGCCAGCAGCCCCGTGTGGGGGAGGGGCGCCGGGGAGCTGTTTTTT. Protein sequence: CASSPVWGRGAGELFF.

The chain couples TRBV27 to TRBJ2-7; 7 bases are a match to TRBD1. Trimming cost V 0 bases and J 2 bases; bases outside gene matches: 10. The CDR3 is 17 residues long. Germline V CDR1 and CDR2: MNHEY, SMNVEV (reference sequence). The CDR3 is CASSLSAGRDRPYEQYF. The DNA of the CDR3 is TGTGCCAGCAGTTTATCCGCGGGCCGGGACAGACCCTACGAGCAGTACTTC.

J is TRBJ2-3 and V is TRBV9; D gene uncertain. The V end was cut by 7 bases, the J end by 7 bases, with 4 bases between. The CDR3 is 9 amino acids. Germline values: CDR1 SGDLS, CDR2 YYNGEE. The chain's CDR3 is CASQNTQYF. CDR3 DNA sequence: TGTGCCAGCCAGAATACGCAGTATTTT. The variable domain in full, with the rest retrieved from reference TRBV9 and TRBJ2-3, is DSGVTQTPKHLITATGQRVTLRCSPRSGDLSVYWYQQSLDQGLQFLIQYYNGEERAKGNILERFSAQQFPDLHSELNLSSLELGDSALYFCASQNTQYFGPGTRLTVL.

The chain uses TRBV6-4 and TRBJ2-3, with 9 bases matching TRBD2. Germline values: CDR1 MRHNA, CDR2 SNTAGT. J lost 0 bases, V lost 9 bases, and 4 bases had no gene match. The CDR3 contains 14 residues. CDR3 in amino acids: CASKREASTDTQYF. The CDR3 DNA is TGTGCCAGTAAGCGGGAGGCGAGCACAGATACGCAGTATTTT.